The clone carrying this T cell receptor beta chain was counted a few times. Its specificity is not known. The read is 3 residues too short to cover the CDR3 end, so that end is filled in from the germline J gene. This CDR3 is built from 14 residues. Germline CDR1 and CDR2: DFQATT and SNEGSKA (reference sequence). The V end lost 6 bases, the J end lost 4 bases, and 18 bases lay between the germline ends. All CVID subjects were on immunoglobulin replacement for at least one year. The data originate from a study of T cell clonality in common variable immunodeficiency. General study results and limits: Common variable immunodeficiency TCR beta sequences reportedly had fewer deletions and N-nucleotide insertions. TCRbeta clonality was increased in CVID versus healthy controls. What drives increased CVID clonality needs T cell subpopulation sequencing. Patient heterogeneity in the CVID cohort limited correlations between repertoire features and clinical complications.

Generated by immunoSEQ multiplex PCR, the TCRdb table keeps only in-frame clones and is missing some. The sample yields approximately 5,300 clones, without any singletons. The sample taken for sequencing was peripheral blood mononuclear cells. This TCR came from a human donor with common variable immunodeficiency. This chain connects TRBV20-1 to TRBJ2-5; maybe TRBD2 (6 bases). CDR3 bases read: TGCAGTGCCGGGGACTGGGGAGTGGGAGAGACC. This codes for CSAGDWGVGET. The complete CDR3 reads CSAGDWGVGETQYF.